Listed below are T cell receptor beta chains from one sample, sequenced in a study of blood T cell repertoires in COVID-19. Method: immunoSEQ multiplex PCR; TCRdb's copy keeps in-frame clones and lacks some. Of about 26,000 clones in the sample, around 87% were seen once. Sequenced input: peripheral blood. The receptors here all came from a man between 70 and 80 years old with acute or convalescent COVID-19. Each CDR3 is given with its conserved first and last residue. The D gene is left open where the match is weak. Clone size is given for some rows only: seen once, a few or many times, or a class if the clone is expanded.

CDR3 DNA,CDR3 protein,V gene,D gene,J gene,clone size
TGTGCCAGCTCACCTCGACACCCTTCCTACGAGCAGTACTTC,CASSPRHPSYEQYF,TRBV18,NA,TRBJ2-7,NA
TGTGCCAGTGATGACAGGGGGCGCGTAAGGCCCCAGCATTTT,CASDDRGRVRPQHF,TRBV19,TRBD1,TRBJ1-5,NA
TGCGCCAGCAGCTTGGCTAGCGCCCTCAATGCCGGGGAGCTGTTTTTT,CASSLASALNAGELFF,TRBV5-1,NA,TRBJ2-2,NA
TGTGCCAGCACCCCGGACCCCCCAGGGCGAGACGGAAACACCATATATTTT,CASTPDPPGRDGNTIYF,TRBV2,NA,TRBJ1-3,NA
TGTGCCAGCATCTACAGGGAAGGCACTGAAGCTTTCTTT,CASIYREGTEAFF,TRBV12-3/TRBV12-4,NA,TRBJ1-1,NA
TGTGCCAGCGCTCGACAGGGGACGAAAGAGACCCAGTACTTC,CASARQGTKETQYF,TRBV28,TRBD1,TRBJ2-5,NA
TGTGCCAGCAGCGTAGGACAGGGGTTGGACACCGGGGAGCTGTTTTTT,CASSVGQGLDTGELFF,TRBV9,TRBD1,TRBJ2-2,NA
TGTGCCAGCAACCACCACAAGGGAGGGTACCAAGAGACCCAGTACTTC,CASNHHKGGYQETQYF,TRBV27,TRBD2,TRBJ2-5,NA
TGCGCCAGCAGCCAAGATAGCAGGGGGGCCTACGAGCAGTACTTC,CASSQDSRGAYEQYF,TRBV4-3,NA,TRBJ2-7,NA
TGTGCCAGCAGCCGTGGACTAGCGGGAGGGTTTTCTACCAATGAGCAGTTCTTC,CASSRGLAGGFSTNEQFF,TRBV5-6,TRBD2,TRBJ2-1,NA
TGTGCCAGCAGCTTCCGGGACAGCGAGCAGTACTTC,CASSFRDSEQYF,TRBV7-9,TRBD1,TRBJ2-7,NA
TGTGCCAGCAGCTCGCCAACTACAGGGGGCTCCGGCTACACCTTC,CASSSPTTGGSGYTF,TRBV4-2,TRBD1,TRBJ1-2,NA
TGTGCCAGCACCCCCCGGGACAGGGTTGGGATTGCCAAAAACATTCAGTACTTC,CASTPRDRVGIAKNIQYF,TRBV6-2/TRBV6-3,TRBD1,TRBJ2-4,NA
TGTGCCAGCAGTTTATTCGGTGAAAAACTGTTTTTT,CASSLFGEKLFF,TRBV12-3/TRBV12-4,NA,TRBJ1-4,once
TGTGCCAGCAGCAGATTCCCAGGTGACTACACCTTC,CASSRFPGDYTF,TRBV12-3/TRBV12-4,NA,TRBJ1-2,NA
TGTGCCAGCAGCTTAGAAGGACAGTATAATTCACCCCTCCACTTT,CASSLEGQYNSPLHF,TRBV7-2,NA,TRBJ1-6,NA
TGTGCCAGCACCCAGACAGGGGGCGGTACTGAAGCTTTCTTT,CASTQTGGGTEAFF,TRBV7-2,TRBD1,TRBJ1-1,NA
TGTGCCAGCAGTGAAGCTTACAGGATATATGGCTACACCTTC,CASSEAYRIYGYTF,TRBV6-1,NA,TRBJ1-2,once
TGTGCCAGCAGCAAAAATGAACTTCGAAGCTCCTACAATGAGCAGTTCTTC,CASSKNELRSSYNEQFF,TRBV21-1,NA,TRBJ2-1,NA
TGTGCCAGCTCACTAGGGAGCCAAGAGACCCAGTACTTC,CASSLGSQETQYF,TRBV18,NA,TRBJ2-5,NA
TGCAGTGCTAGTAGGACTGGGTCCGTTCTCTTT,CSASRTGSVLF,TRBV20-1,NA,TRBJ1-1,NA
TGTGCCAGCAGTCTCAGTGACAGAACCTACGAGCAGTACTTC,CASSLSDRTYEQYF,TRBV27,NA,TRBJ2-7,NA
TGTGCCAGCAGCCCCACGGGCGGCCCGAGGGCAGATACGCAGTATTTT,CASSPTGGPRADTQYF,TRBV7-3,NA,TRBJ2-3,NA
TGTGCCAGTAGTATGGCCCCGAATCAGCCCCAGCATTTT,CASSMAPNQPQHF,TRBV19,NA,TRBJ1-5,once
TGTGCCAGCAGTTACAGGGGCGAAAGAACTGAAGCTTTCTTT,CASSYRGERTEAFF,TRBV6-5,NA,TRBJ1-1,NA
TGCGCCAGCACCGAGGGTGGGGGGGCTTTCTTT,CASTEGGGAFF,TRBV10-2,NA,TRBJ1-1,NA
TGCGCCAGCAGCTCCGGACTAGCGGCAAATGAGCAGTTCTTC,CASSSGLAANEQFF,TRBV5-1,TRBD2,TRBJ2-1,NA
TGTGCCAGCAGCTCTCAGGGGGCTTTGGGAAAACTGTTTTTT,CASSSQGALGKLFF,TRBV7-9,TRBD1,TRBJ1-4,NA
TGTGCTAGTGCCCCGGACGCGAGCGGGACCCAGTACTTC,CASAPDASGTQYF,TRBV12-5,NA,TRBJ2-5,NA
TGTGCCAGCAGCTTAGATCCGGGTTCTGACATTCAGTACTTC,CASSLDPGSDIQYF,TRBV11-3,NA,TRBJ2-4,NA
TGTGCCAGCAGTCAGGACTCTCAAGAGACCCAGTACTTC,CASSQDSQETQYF,TRBV6-6,NA,TRBJ2-5,once
TGCAGCGTTCGGGGTAACTATGGCTACACCTTC,CSVRGNYGYTF,TRBV29-1,NA,TRBJ1-2,few
TGCGCCAGCAGCCTAGTGGCTAATGAAAAACTGTTTTTT,CASSLVANEKLFF,TRBV4-1,NA,TRBJ1-4,NA
TGTGCCACCAGCCTAAGGGGGCGGGACGAGCAGTACTTC,CATSLRGRDEQYF,TRBV15,TRBD1,TRBJ2-7,NA
TGCAGCGTTGCGATCGGGGGGCGGGGAGATACGCAGTATTTT,CSVAIGGRGDTQYF,TRBV29-1,NA,TRBJ2-3,NA
TGTGCCAGCAGTCTTAAATACGAGCAGTACTTC,CASSLKYEQYF,TRBV6-2/TRBV6-3,NA,TRBJ2-7,NA
TGTGCCAGCAGCTTGACGGGGAGGGACCTCTACAATGAGCAGTTCTTC,CASSLTGRDLYNEQFF,TRBV5-4,TRBD2,TRBJ2-1,NA
TGTGCCAGTAGCGGACAGGGAATTAATGAAAAACTGTTTTTT,CASSGQGINEKLFF,TRBV19,TRBD1,TRBJ1-4,once
TGTGCCAGCAGCTTCAGACAGGAAGATACGCAGTATTTT,CASSFRQEDTQYF,TRBV9,NA,TRBJ2-3,NA
TGTGCCAGCAGCCCCCTATTGAACACTGAAGCTTTCTTT,CASSPLLNTEAFF,TRBV7-3,NA,TRBJ1-1,NA
TGTGCCAGCAGTGATGGGGTGCGGGATGGACCTCGTTTC,CASSDGVRDGPRF,TRBV25-1,NA,TRBJ2-7,few
TGTGCCAGCAGCCAGAGGCGAGAAGCTTTCTTT,CASSQRREAFF,TRBV3-1/TRBV3-2,NA,TRBJ1-1,NA
TGTGCCAGCAGTCCAACAGGGGGCTATGGCTACACCTTC,CASSPTGGYGYTF,TRBV6-4,TRBD1,TRBJ1-2,NA